This T cell receptor (beta chain) emerged from a study of human T cells and chemical hapten exposure. V lost 3 bases, J lost 8 bases, and 6 bases stayed unmatched. The CDR3 has 16 amino acids. CDR1 and CDR2 from the germline V gene are SGHRS and YFSETQ. A single record per CDR3 protein comes from TCRdb applying MiXCR to the RACE reads. The table has 80,000 to 100,000 distinct CDR3 sequences, roughly 9.1% seen once. The time point: pre-sensitization, week 0. As for treatment: therapeutic diphenylcyclopropenone sensitization with weekly scalp DPC. The source is a woman in her 40s with alopecia areata. Some clones in this sample may be carry-over from other donors' samples. The chain carries TRBV5-1 and TRBJ2-1; 15 nucleotides agree with TRBD2. The material sequenced was whole blood, taken in connection with sensitization to the hapten diphenylcyclopropenone (DPC). For the CDR3, the DNA is TGCGCCAGCAGCTACTGGACTAGCGGGGGGGCGGATGAGCAGTTCTTC. This gives the protein CASSYWTSGGADEQFF.